This T cell receptor beta chain came from a study of cytomegalovirus exposure and HLA in healthy donors. In the PCR, 60 Vbeta and 13 Jbeta primers were used. Assay: immunoSEQ multiplex PCR; the TCRdb copy retains only in-frame clones and omits some. This sample has a few hundred thousand clones; more than 65% occur once, and the top ten carry approximately 1.7%. On this clone itself: Its antigen is unidentified.

Healthy bone marrow donors made up the donor group. Trimming stripped 1 base from V and 2 bases from J, with 16 bases between. CDR3 length: 17 amino acids. CDR1 is SGHNT and CDR2 is YENEEA in the germline V gene. General study results and limits: It was 150 to 200 TCR beta chains that were listed as cytomegalovirus-associated. V- and J-gene trimming of TCR beta was linked (in a later analysis) to a missense DCLRE1C variant. According to an earlier analysis, most TCR beta V segments yielded productive rearrangements about 90% or about 30% of the time.

The receptor comes from a woman aged 25 to 39 in good health and CMV-seronegative. The chain links TRBV11-3 to TRBJ2-3; D is uncertain. Sequenced material: PBMCs. CDR3 DNA sequence: TGTGCCAGCAGCTTAGGAGGTTCGGCAGACTTCACAGATACGCAGTATTTT. It translates to CASSLGGSADFTDTQYF.